This TCR beta chain was sequenced in a study of regulatory T cells in long-lasting Graves disease. The time point is: newly diagnosed GD, antithyroid drugs for less than 3 months. With RNA extracted from PBMCs as input, the TCR library was made. Germline V gene data show CDR1 as SGHRS and CDR2 as YFSETQ. V was pared by 2 bases and J by 6 bases, with 16 bases between. The CDR3 sequence is 15 residues long. CDR3 regions were amplified by Arm-PCR using iRepertoire HTBI primers to build TCR beta libraries. Using its own MiXCR run on the multiplex PCR reads, TCRdb lists one record per CDR3 protein. Here the sample spans 350,000 to 400,000 distinct CDR3 sequences, roughly 15% being singletons. This clonotype has at least ten counts. What it recognizes is unknown. General observations from the study: A greater number of public clonotypes (about 2,900) was shared by persistent patients than by new patients (just over 950).

This TCR was sampled from a female donor with Graves disease. V gene TRBV5-1 combines with J gene TRBJ2-3; possible D gene TRBD2, 5 bases. The source material was peripheral blood mononuclear cells (PBMCs), sampled at new diagnosis, from a patient treated with antithyroid drugs. The CDR3 sequence is CASSLGSRGSDTQYF. For the CDR3, the DNA is TGCGCCAGCAGCTTAGGAAGTCGGGGTTCGGATACGCAGTATTTT.